Listed below are T cell receptor beta chains from one sample, sequenced in a study of Ad26.COV2.S vaccination and SARS-CoV-2 variants. Profiled with immunoSEQ multiplex PCR; TCRdb holds only in-frame clones, not every one. This table has around 300,000 clones, roughly 90% appearing once. The sequencing used peripheral blood, collected in a trial of Ad26.COV2.S vaccine versus placebo. The receptors come from a person aged 18 to 59 who received the Ad26.COV2.S COVID-19 vaccine or a placebo. The CDR3 runs from the conserved cysteine through the conserved F or W. Fields, in order: J gene, clone size, V gene, D gene, CDR3 DNA, CDR3 protein. A D gene is named only where the DNA matches it firmly. For some rows the clone size is stated as once, few or many, or as a class when expanded; others skip it.

>TRBJ1-1|-|TRBV12-5|-
TGTGCTAGTGGCCTTGGACCAACTGAAGCTTTCTTT
CASGLGPTEAFF
>TRBJ2-2|-|TRBV18|-
TGTGCCAGCTCACCACCGGTGGCTAGCTGGGACACCGGGGAGCTGTTTTTT
CASSPPVASWDTGELFF
>TRBJ2-7|-|TRBV5-4|-
TGTGCCAGCAGCTCCTGGTTGTCAGGGGGGGACGAGCAGTACTTC
CASSSWLSGGDEQYF
>TRBJ2-3|once|TRBV5-4|TRBD2
TGTGCCAGCAGCTTGGGGGGACTAGCGGGGCCTGAGGGCACAGATACGCAGTATTTT
CASSLGGLAGPEGTDTQYF
>TRBJ1-4|-|TRBV5-1|-
TGCGCCAGCAGCAAAAGATCTCAGGGGCCTAATGAAAAACTGTTTTTT
CASSKRSQGPNEKLFF
>TRBJ1-1|-|TRBV5-1|-
TGCGCCAGCAGCCCCAGGGTGAACACTGAAGCTTTCTTT
CASSPRVNTEAFF
>TRBJ1-1|-|TRBV10-3|-
TGTGCCATCAGTGACCCAGGGTCTGGGGGCACTGAAGCTTTCTTT
CAISDPGSGGTEAFF
>TRBJ2-3|-|TRBV12-3/TRBV12-4|-
TGTGCCAGCATGGGGGATACGCAGTATTTT
CASMGDTQYF
>TRBJ2-3|-|TRBV3-1/TRBV3-2|TRBD2
TGTGCCAGCAGCCAAGCCTCCTCTAGCGGGATCACAGATACGCAGTATTTT
CASSQASSSGITDTQYF
>TRBJ2-1|-|TRBV2|-
TGTGCCAGCACCGCTAGGGTAAGCAATGAGCAGTTCTTC
CASTARVSNEQFF
>TRBJ1-2|-|TRBV27|TRBD1
TGTGCCAGCAGTTTAAGGGACAGCGTTACCCCATTTCGGGGCTACACCTTC
CASSLRDSVTPFRGYTF
>TRBJ1-2|-|TRBV29-1|-
TGCAGCGTTGGGGAAGGACGGAAAAACTATGGCTACACCTTC
CSVGEGRKNYGYTF
>TRBJ1-6|-|TRBV2|-
TGTGCCAGCAGTAGTGGGGAATATAGGAATTCACCCCTCCACTTT
CASSSGEYRNSPLHF
>TRBJ1-6|-|TRBV2|-
TGTGCCAGCCACGGAGCTACAGCAAAAAATTCACCCCTCCACTTT
CASHGATAKNSPLHF
>TRBJ2-1|-|TRBV7-9|TRBD1
TGTGCCAGCAGCCCTAGGACAGGGTCCTACAATGAGCAGTTCTTC
CASSPRTGSYNEQFF
>TRBJ2-7|-|TRBV6-5|-
TGTGCCAGCAGTCTTTCCAGGGGCGAGCAGTACTTC
CASSLSRGEQYF
>TRBJ2-1|-|TRBV7-2|-
TGTGCCAGCAGCCCCGAGGAACTAGTTGGCAATGAGCAGTTCTTC
CASSPEELVGNEQFF
>TRBJ1-2|-|TRBV5-1|-
TGCGCCAGCAGCTTGGATGGCGGGGGAGGCTACACCTTC
CASSLDGGGGYTF
>TRBJ2-3|-|TRBV18|TRBD1
TGTGCCAGCTCACCCCGACAGGGGTCCACAGATACGCAGTATTTT
CASSPRQGSTDTQYF
>TRBJ1-2|-|TRBV10-3|-
TGTGCCATCTTCGGCGCAGGTCTGGACTCCGGAAGCTATGGCTACACCTTC
CAIFGAGLDSGSYGYTF
>TRBJ1-1|-|TRBV5-1|-
TGCGCCAGCAGCACCTCGGACAGCAAGAACACTGAAGCTTTCTTT
CASSTSDSKNTEAFF
>TRBJ1-3|-|TRBV5-3|-
TGTGCCAGAACACCTTGTGGGGGACTGACTCTGGGAAACACCATATATTTT
CARTPCGGLTLGNTIYF
>TRBJ1-2|-|TRBV28|-
TGTGCCAGCAGTTTAGGCGGCAGGGAATATGGCTACACCTTC
CASSLGGREYGYTF
>TRBJ2-1|-|TRBV5-5|TRBD1
TGTGCCAGCATCGCCGGGACAGGCTCCTACAATGAGCAGTTCTTC
CASIAGTGSYNEQFF
>TRBJ1-4|-|TRBV19|-
TGTGCCAGTAGTATCGGAGACAGTGCTAACGTTAATGAAAAACTGTTTTTT
CASSIGDSANVNEKLFF
>TRBJ1-2|-|TRBV7-3|TRBD1
TGTGCCAGCAGCTCAACAGGGGATGGCTACACCTTC
CASSSTGDGYTF
>TRBJ2-3|-|TRBV19|-
TGTGCCAGTAGTAACAGGGTCCGGACAGATACGCAGTATTTT
CASSNRVRTDTQYF
>TRBJ1-4|-|TRBV27|-
TGTGCCAGCAGTTTTTTTCTGGGGGACGAAAAACTGTTTTTT
CASSFFLGDEKLFF
>TRBJ1-5|-|TRBV6-5|-
TGTGCAGGGGATAGCAATCAGCCCCAGCATTTT
CAGDSNQPQHF